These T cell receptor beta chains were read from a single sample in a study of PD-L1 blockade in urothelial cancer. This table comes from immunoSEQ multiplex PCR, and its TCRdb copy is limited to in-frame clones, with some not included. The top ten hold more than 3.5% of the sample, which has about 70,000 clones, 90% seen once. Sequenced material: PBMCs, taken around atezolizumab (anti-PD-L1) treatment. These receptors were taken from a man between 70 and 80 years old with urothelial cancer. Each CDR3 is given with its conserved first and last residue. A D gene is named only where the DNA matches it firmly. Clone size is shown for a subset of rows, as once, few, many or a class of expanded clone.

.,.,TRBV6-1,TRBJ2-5,CASRPTANQETQYF,TGTGCCAGCAGACCGACAGCCAACCAAGAGACCCAGTACTTC
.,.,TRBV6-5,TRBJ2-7,CASSYSSSYEQYF,TGTGCCAGCAGTTACTCCAGCTCCTACGAGCAGTACTTC
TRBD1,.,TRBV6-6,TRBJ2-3,CASSYDRGNADTQYF,TGTGCCAGCAGTTACGACAGGGGGAATGCAGATACGCAGTATTTT
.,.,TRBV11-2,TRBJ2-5,CASSLPTGPIQETQYF,TGTGCCAGCAGCTTACCCACAGGGCCTATTCAAGAGACCCAGTACTTC
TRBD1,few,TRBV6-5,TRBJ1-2,CASSTGQISNYGYTF,TGTGCCAGCAGTACGGGACAGATCTCCAACTATGGCTACACCTTC
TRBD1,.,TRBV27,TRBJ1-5,CASRQGDQPQHF,TGTGCCAGCAGACAGGGGGATCAGCCCCAGCATTTT
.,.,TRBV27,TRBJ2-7,CASSPPGGEQYF,TGTGCCAGCAGTCCCCCAGGGGGGGAGCAGTACTTC
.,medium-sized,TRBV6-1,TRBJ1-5,CASARASDPQPQHF,TGTGCCAGCGCGCGAGCGTCAGACCCTCAGCCCCAGCATTTT
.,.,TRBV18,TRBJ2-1,CASSGSLSDEQFF,TGTGCCAGCTCCGGCAGTCTTAGCGATGAGCAGTTCTTC
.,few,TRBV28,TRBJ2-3,CASSPRTRTDTQYF,TGTGCCAGCAGTCCCAGGACTCGCACAGATACGCAGTATTTT
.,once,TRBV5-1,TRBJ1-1,CASSLRGGNTEAFF,TGCGCCAGCAGCTTGCGGGGTGGGAACACTGAAGCTTTCTTT
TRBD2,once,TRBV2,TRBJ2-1,CASSRYTGLAGPRQFF,TGTGCCAGCAGTCGTTATACTGGACTAGCGGGACCCCGGCAGTTCTTC
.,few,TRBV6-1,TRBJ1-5,CASSEGESNQPQHF,TGTGCCAGCAGCGAGGGAGAGAGCAATCAGCCCCAGCATTTT
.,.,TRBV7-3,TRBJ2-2,CASSLRGGDAGELFF,TGTGCCAGCAGCTTGAGGGGGGGGGACGCCGGGGAGCTGTTTTTT
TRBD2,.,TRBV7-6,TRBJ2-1,CASSLAGTSVYNEQFF,TGTGCCAGCAGCTTAGCAGGGACTAGCGTCTACAATGAGCAGTTCTTC
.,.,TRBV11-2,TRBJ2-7,CASSVGPYEQYF,TGTGCCAGCAGCGTAGGGCCCTACGAGCAGTACTTC
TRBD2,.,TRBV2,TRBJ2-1,CASMRIAGGNEQFF,TGTGCCAGCATGAGGATAGCGGGAGGCAATGAGCAGTTCTTC
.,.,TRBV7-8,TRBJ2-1,CASSLAEEGGEQFF,TGTGCCAGCAGCTTAGCGGAAGAAGGCGGAGAGCAGTTCTTC
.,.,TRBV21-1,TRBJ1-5,CASRSVNQPQHF,TGTGCCAGCAGGTCAGTTAATCAGCCCCAGCATTTT
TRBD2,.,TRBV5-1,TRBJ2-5,CASIHSGGPQETQYF,TGCGCCAGCATCCATTCGGGAGGCCCTCAAGAGACCCAGTACTTC
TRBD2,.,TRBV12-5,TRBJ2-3,CASGSGTSGPSTDTQYF,TGTGCTAGTGGTTCGGGGACTAGCGGGCCTAGCACAGATACGCAGTATTTT
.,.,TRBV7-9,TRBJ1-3,CASSSNVRTATSGNTIYF,TGTGCCAGCAGCTCTAACGTTAGGACAGCTACCTCTGGAAACACCATATATTTT
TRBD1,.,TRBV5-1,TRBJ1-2,CASSLLPGQGDGYTF,TGCGCCAGCAGCTTGTTGCCGGGACAGGGCGATGGCTACACCTTC
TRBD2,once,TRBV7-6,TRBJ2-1,CASSKGTSGSNEQFF,TGTGCCAGCAGCAAAGGGACTAGCGGGAGTAATGAGCAGTTCTTC
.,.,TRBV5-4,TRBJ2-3,CASSSKEQGTDTQYF,TGTGCCAGCAGCTCTAAGGAACAGGGAACAGATACGCAGTATTTT
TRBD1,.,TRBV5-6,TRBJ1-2,CASSATGPYGYTF,TGTGCCAGCAGCGCGACAGGGCCATACGGCTACACCTTC
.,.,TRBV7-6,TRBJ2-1,CASSLSGSGYEQFF,TGTGCCAGCAGCTTATCCGGGAGTGGGTATGAGCAGTTCTTC
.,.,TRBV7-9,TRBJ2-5,CASSLVGEAQYF,TGTGCCAGCAGCTTAGTAGGAGAGGCCCAGTACTTC
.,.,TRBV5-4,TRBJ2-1,CASSLGSGAGHGNEQFF,TGTGCCAGCAGCTTGGGATCGGGAGCAGGACATGGGAATGAGCAGTTCTTC
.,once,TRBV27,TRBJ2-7,CASSLSRGGSYEQYF,TGTGCCAGCAGTTTATCGAGAGGCGGATCCTACGAGCAGTACTTC
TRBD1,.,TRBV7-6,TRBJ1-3,CASSFRDRENTIYF,TGTGCCAGCAGCTTCCGGGACAGGGAGAACACCATATATTTT
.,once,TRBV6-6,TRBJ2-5,CASSYPSMGGQTQYF,TGTGCCAGCAGTTACCCCTCCATGGGGGGACAGACCCAGTACTTC
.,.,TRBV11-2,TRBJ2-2,CASSFTTSFGELFF,TGTGCCAGCAGCTTCACGACTAGTTTCGGGGAGCTGTTTTTT
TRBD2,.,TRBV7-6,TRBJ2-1,CASSLGTSGGTYNEQFF,TGTGCCAGCAGCCTCGGGACTAGCGGGGGCACCTACAATGAGCAGTTCTTC
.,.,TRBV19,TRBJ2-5,CASSIGSQETQYF,TGTGCCAGTAGTATCGGGTCACAAGAGACCCAGTACTTC
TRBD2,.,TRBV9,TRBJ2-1,CASSPPPGTSFQNEQFF,TGTGCCAGCAGCCCCCCGCCCGGGACTAGTTTTCAGAATGAGCAGTTCTTC
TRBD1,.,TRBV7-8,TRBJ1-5,CASSLRDRGSNQPQHF,TGTGCCAGCAGCTTAAGGGACAGGGGGAGCAATCAGCCCCAGCATTTT
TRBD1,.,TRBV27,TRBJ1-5,CASTLGQGNQPQHF,TGTGCCAGCACGCTCGGACAGGGGAATCAGCCCCAGCATTTT
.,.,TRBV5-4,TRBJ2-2,CASSQDGTGELFF,TGTGCCAGCAGCCAGGATGGCACCGGGGAGCTGTTTTTT
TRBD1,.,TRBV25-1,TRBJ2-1,CASSNAGTAVDEQFF,TGTGCCAGCAGTAACGCCGGGACAGCGGTCGATGAGCAGTTCTTC
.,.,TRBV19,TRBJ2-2,CASSALATITGELFF,TGTGCCAGTAGTGCCCTAGCGACCATAACCGGGGAGCTGTTTTTT
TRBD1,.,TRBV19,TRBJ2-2,CASSSRIQGLLGGELFF,TGTGCCAGTAGTAGCAGGATACAGGGGCTTCTGGGCGGGGAGCTGTTTTTT
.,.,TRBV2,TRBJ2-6,CASRGGLSGANVLTF,TGTGCCAGCAGGGGGGGGCTCTCTGGGGCCAACGTCCTGACTTTC
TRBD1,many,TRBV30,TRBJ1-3,CAWSRDSGSGNTIYF,TGTGCCTGGAGTAGGGACAGCGGCTCTGGAAACACCATATATTTT
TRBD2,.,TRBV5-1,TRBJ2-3,CASAPGGGTDTQYF,TGCGCCAGCGCCCCGGGGGGAGGCACAGATACGCAGTATTTT
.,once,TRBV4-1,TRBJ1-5,CASSQAGGNQPQHF,TGCGCCAGCAGCCAAGCAGGCGGGAATCAGCCCCAGCATTTT
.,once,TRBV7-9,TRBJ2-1,CASSLSGSPYNEQFF,TGTGCCAGCAGCTTATCAGGAAGTCCCTACAATGAGCAGTTCTTC
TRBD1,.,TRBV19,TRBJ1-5,CASSDRTGASNQPQHF,TGTGCCAGCAGTGACAGGACAGGGGCTAGCAATCAGCCCCAGCATTTT
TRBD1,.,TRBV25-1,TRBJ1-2,CASRGDRSNYGYTF,TGTGCCAGCAGGGGGGACAGGTCTAACTATGGCTACACCTTC
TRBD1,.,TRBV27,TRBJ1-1,CASSPDRGQGAEAFF,TGTGCCAGCAGTCCGGACAGGGGGCAGGGCGCTGAAGCTTTCTTT
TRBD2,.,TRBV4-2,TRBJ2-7,CASSPGPSRFGTSGHSYEQYF,TGTGCCAGCAGCCCCGGGCCATCTCGCTTTGGGACTAGCGGGCACTCCTACGAGCAGTACTTC
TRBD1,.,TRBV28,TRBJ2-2,CASSFGTGNTGELFF,TGTGCCAGCAGTTTCGGGACAGGGAACACCGGGGAGCTGTTTTTT
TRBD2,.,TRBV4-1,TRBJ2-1,CASSRSGSVNEQFF,TGCGCCAGCAGCCGAAGCGGGAGTGTCAATGAGCAGTTCTTC